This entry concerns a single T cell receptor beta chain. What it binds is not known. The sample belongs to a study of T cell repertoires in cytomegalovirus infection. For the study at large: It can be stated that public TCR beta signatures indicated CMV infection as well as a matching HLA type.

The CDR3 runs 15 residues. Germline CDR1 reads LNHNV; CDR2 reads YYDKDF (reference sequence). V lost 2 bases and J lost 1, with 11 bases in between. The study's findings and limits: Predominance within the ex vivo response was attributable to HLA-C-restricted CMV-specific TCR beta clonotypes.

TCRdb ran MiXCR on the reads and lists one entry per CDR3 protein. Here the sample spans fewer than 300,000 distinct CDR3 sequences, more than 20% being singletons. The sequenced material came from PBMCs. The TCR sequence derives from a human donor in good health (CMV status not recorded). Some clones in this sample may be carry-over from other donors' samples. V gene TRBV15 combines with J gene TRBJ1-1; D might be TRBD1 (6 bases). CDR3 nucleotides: TGTGCCACCAGCAGACACAGGGTCGGGAACACTGAAGCTTTCTTT. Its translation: CATSRHRVGNTEAFF.